This T cell receptor (beta chain) was obtained from a study of cytomegalovirus exposure and HLA in healthy donors. The trim removed 10 bases at V and 2 bases at J, leaving 7 bases unmatched. Germline values: CDR1 MDHEN, CDR2 SYDVKM. This CDR3 has 14 amino acids. PCR was performed using 60 Vbeta and 13 Jbeta primers. Method: immunoSEQ multiplex PCR; TCRdb's copy keeps in-frame clones and lacks some. The repertoire holds under 250,000 clones, approximately 79% seen once, with about 1.7% in the top ten. The J gene is TRBJ2-3, the V gene TRBV28; 9 bases fit TRBD2. The sequence was collected from a man aged 50-59 years in good health and CMV-seronegative. The specimen was PBMCs. The CDR3: CAIKTSGITDTQYF. In DNA form, the CDR3 reads TGTGCCATCAAGACTAGCGGTATCACAGATACGCAGTATTTT. Together with reference TRBV28 and TRBJ2-3, the CDR3 gives the full variable domain: DVKVTQSSRYLVKRTGEKVFLECVQDMDHENMFWYRQDPGLGLRLIYFSYDVKMKEKGDIPEGYSVSREKKERFSLILESASTNQTSMYLCAIKTSGITDTQYFGPGTRLTVL.